The following is a T cell receptor (beta chain) sequence with its context. Its antigen remains unknown. The data are from a study of blood T cells in healthy people across ages. The study's findings and limits: Both naive CD4+ cell counts and diversity were greater in long-lived donors than in aged donors. Across the age range, TCR beta diversity per million T cells fell in a roughly linear way. Estimated diversity that came from one million T cells was considered an underestimate.

Through a sample-barcoded 5' primer and a J-beta primer mix, a second PCR was run for about 6 to 11 cycles. With 12 random nucleotides, a template-switch adaptor tagged each individual cDNA molecule. TCRdb re-derived calls from the 5' RACE reads in MiXCR, one entry per CDR3 protein. This repertoire shows hundreds of thousands of distinct CDR3 sequences, 58% found once; its top ten account for 20% to 25%. Sequencing was carried out using blood. The TCR was taken from a young man in good health.

Written as DNA, the CDR3 is TGTGCCAGCAGTGGCAGGGGGGACTATGGCTACACCTTC. Amino acids: CASSGRGDYGYTF. This chain uses TRBV6-1 with TRBJ1-2; TRBD1 matches 7 bases. Trimming removed 4 bases from V and 3 bases from J; junction bases left unmatched: 2. The V gene's germline CDR1 is MNHNS and CDR2 SASEGT. This CDR3 has 13 residues.